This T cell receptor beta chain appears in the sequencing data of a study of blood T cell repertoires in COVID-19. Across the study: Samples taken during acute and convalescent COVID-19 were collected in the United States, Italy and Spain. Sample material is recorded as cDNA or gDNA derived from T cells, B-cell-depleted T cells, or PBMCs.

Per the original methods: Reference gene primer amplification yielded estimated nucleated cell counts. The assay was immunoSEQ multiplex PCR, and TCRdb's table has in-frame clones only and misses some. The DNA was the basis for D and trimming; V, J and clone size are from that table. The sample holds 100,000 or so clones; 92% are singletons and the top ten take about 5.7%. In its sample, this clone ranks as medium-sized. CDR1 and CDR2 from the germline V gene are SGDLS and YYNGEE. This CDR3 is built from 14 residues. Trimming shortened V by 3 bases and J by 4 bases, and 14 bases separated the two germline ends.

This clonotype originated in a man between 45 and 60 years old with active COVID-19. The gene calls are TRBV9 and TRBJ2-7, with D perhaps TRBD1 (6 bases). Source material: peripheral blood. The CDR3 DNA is TGTGCCAGCAGCGCCGGACAGTCTGGATACGAGCAGTACTTC. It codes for CASSAGQSGYEQYF.